The 3 T cell receptor beta chains below come from one sample, sequenced in a study of blood T cells in healthy people across ages. Primers used in a second PCR of roughly 6 to 11 cycles were a sample-barcoded 5' primer and a J-beta primer mix. Via MiXCR, TCRdb re-called the 5' RACE reads, giving one row per CDR3 protein. The sample includes 650,000 to 800,000 distinct CDR3 sequences, 40% to 50% of them seen just once. Sequencing was performed on blood. These receptors all come from a man in his sixties in good health.

The chain joins TRBV12-3 or TRBV12-4 to TRBJ2-7, with 7 bases that match TRBD2. The CDR3 covers 15 residues. V lost 4 bases to trimming and J lost 7 bases; unmatched junction nucleotides: 13. CDR3 bases: TGTGCCAGCAGTTGGGGAGGGACCTTGTTTTTTGAGCAGTACTTC. It yields the protein CASSWGGTLFFEQYF.

The rearrangement joins TRBV12-3 or TRBV12-4 to TRBJ1-5, with a weak D call TRBD1 (5 bases). The germline V and J ends were trimmed by 7 bases and 3 bases, with 19 bases remaining between them. This CDR3 has 16 residues. The CDR3 region is CASTSDPGATNQPQHF. The CDR3 nucleotides are TGTGCCAGCACTTCCGACCCCGGGGCAACCAATCAGCCCCAGCATTTT.

This clonotype was seen ten or more times. The V gene is TRBV29-1, the J gene TRBJ2-7; TRBD1 is a possible D gene (6 bases). Deletions cut 4 bases from V and 0 bases from J, with 7 bases between. The V gene's germline CDR1 is SQVTM and CDR2 ANQGSEA. This CDR3 has 12 residues. The CDR3 DNA is TGCAGCGTTGCAGGGGACTCCTACGAGCAGTACTTC. Protein product: CSVAGDSYEQYF.